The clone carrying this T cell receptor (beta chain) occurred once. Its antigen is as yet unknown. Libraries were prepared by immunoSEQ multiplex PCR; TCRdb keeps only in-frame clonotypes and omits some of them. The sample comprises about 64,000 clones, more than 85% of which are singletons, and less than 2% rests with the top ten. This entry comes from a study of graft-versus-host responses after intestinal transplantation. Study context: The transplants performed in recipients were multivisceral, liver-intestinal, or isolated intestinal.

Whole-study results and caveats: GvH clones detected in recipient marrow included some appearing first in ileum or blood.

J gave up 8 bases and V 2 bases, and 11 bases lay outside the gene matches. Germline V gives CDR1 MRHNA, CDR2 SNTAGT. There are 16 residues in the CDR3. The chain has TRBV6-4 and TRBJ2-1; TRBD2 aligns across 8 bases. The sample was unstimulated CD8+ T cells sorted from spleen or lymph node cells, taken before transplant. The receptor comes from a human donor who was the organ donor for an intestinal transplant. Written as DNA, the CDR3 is TGTGCCAGCAGTGACAGTGGGTCGGGAGGGCTCGATGAGCAGTTCTTC. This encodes CASSDSGSGGLDEQFF.